These 8 T cell receptor beta chains share one sample of origin, sequenced in a study of regulatory T cells in long-lasting Graves disease. Libraries of TCR beta came from iRepertoire HTBI primers plus Arm-PCR of CDR3 regions. One entry per CDR3 protein, called by TCRdb with MiXCR from the multiplex PCR reads. Seen here are about 660,000 distinct CDR3 sequences, 30% observed once, and the top ten hold about two fifths. As to time point: persistent/refractory GD, antithyroid drugs over 5 years with positive TRAb. Following extraction of RNA from PBMCs, that RNA was used to make the TCR library. Sample: peripheral blood mononuclear cells (PBMCs), taken when the disease was refractory, from a patient treated with antithyroid drugs. The receptors originated from a female donor with Graves disease.

This clonotype came up a few times. The genes are TRBV2 and TRBJ2-7; TRBD2 matches 8 bases. V was pared by 9 bases and J by 2 bases, with 21 bases of the junction left unmatched. The CDR3 has 18 residues. Germline loops: CDR1 SNHLY, CDR2 FYNNEI. The CDR3 DNA follows: TGTGCCAGTCAGAACGGGAGGGAAGGATTGGAGGGCCCCTACGAGCAGTACTTC. Translation gives CASQNGREGLEGPYEQYF.

This clonotype was counted many times. The V gene is TRBV28, the J gene TRBJ1-1; no clear D. The CDR3 spans 18 residues. V lost 1 base and J 0 bases, leaving 18 bases between the germline ends. Germline V gives CDR1 MDHEN, CDR2 SYDVKM. Written as DNA, the CDR3 is TGTGCCAGCAGTTTATATCCGGGATTCGGCCGACTGAACACTGAAGCTTTCTTT. It specifies CASSLYPGFGRLNTEAFF. The full variable domain, rest sourced from reference TRBV28 and TRBJ1-1, is DVKVTQSSRYLVKRTGEKVFLECVQDMDHENMFWYRQDPGLGLRLIYFSYDVKMKEKGDIPEGYSVSREKKERFSLILESASTNQTSMYLCASSLYPGFGRLNTEAFFGQGTRLTVV.

The CDR3 region has the DNA TGCAGTGCTAGAGAAACCCTCAATGAGCAGTTCTTC. Translated: CSARETLNEQFF. The chain employs TRBV20-1 and TRBJ2-1; no clear D gene. V dropped 0 bases and J dropped 6 bases, with 6 bases sitting between them. Germline V CDR1 and CDR2: DFQATT, SNEGSKA (reference sequence). The CDR3 length is 12 residues.

The V gene is TRBV18, the J gene TRBJ1-2; no reliable D call. Germline CDR1 KGHSH, CDR2 LQKENI. Between the trimmed V and J ends, which lost 3 bases and 1 base, there was a span of 9 bases. The CDR3 totals 14 residues. CDR3 residues: CASSPPSDNYGYTF. CDR3 nucleotides: TGTGCCAGCTCACCTCCGTCTGATAACTATGGCTACACCTTC.

V gene TRBV29-1 combines with J gene TRBJ1-2, with D unclear. Deletions cut 6 bases from V and 4 bases from J, with 18 bases between. From germline, CDR1 is SQVTM and CDR2 ANQGSEA. The CDR3 contains 14 residues. The CDR3 DNA sequence: TGCAGCGTCGACCTTGCGGGCAGTCGCTATGGCTACACCTTC. It specifies CSVDLAGSRYGYTF.

In its sample, this clonotype was seen many times. V usage is TRBV11-2 and J usage is TRBJ2-7; D might be TRBD1 or TRBD2, each matching 6 bases. Trimming took off 1 base at V and 7 bases at J, with 17 bases between the two ends. Looked up from germline, CDR1 is SGHAT and CDR2 is FQNNGV. This CDR3 spans 15 amino acids. The CDR3 protein is CASSLALRPGAEQYF. CDR3 nucleotides: TGTGCCAGCAGCTTAGCCCTCAGGCCGGGGGCTGAGCAGTACTTC.

The chain recombines TRBV2 with TRBJ1-6; 10 nucleotides line up with TRBD1. The length of the CDR3 is 13 residues. Germline V gene lookup returns CDR1 SNHLY and CDR2 FYNNEI. Losses at the gene ends were 10 bases for V and 5 bases for J; bases not matched to a gene: 2. The CDR3 loop is CATDRGDNSPLHF. As DNA, the CDR3 is TGTGCCACGGACAGGGGGGATAATTCACCCCTCCACTTT.

For this clonotype: A read error may explain this, as a much larger clone is one base away. V gene TRBV27 combines with J gene TRBJ1-6; no clear D gene. The germline V gene has CDR1 MNHEY and CDR2 SMNVEV (reference sequence). This CDR3 region has 14 residues. V dropped 7 bases and J dropped 9 bases, with 16 bases sitting between them. The chain's CDR3 is CASKGSRSASPLHF. In nucleotides, the CDR3 is TGTGCCAGCAAAGGCAGCAGATCTGCTTCACCCCTCCACTTT.